The TCR beta chain under discussion was sequenced for a study of Graves' ophthalmopathy and Graves' hyperthyroidism. There are 16 residues in the CDR3. Per germline, CDR1 LGHDT and CDR2 YNNKEL (reference sequence). Trimming shortened V by 4 bases and J by 0 bases, and 10 bases separated the two germline ends. The authors amplified TCR beta CDR3 regions, and they did so from RNA transcripts for repertoire sequencing. RT-PCR with HTBI primers came first, then second-round multiplex PCR. TCRdb ran MiXCR on the multiplex PCR reads and lists one entry per CDR3 protein. The sample holds 600,000 to 650,000 distinct CDR3 sequences, over 20% seen once. There are many counts of this clonotype.

The clonotype was recovered from a woman younger than 35 with stable Graves' hyperthyroidism. Some clones in this sample may be carry-over from other donors' samples. Sequencing used peripheral blood. This sequence joins TRBV3-1 and TRBJ1-6; D is unresolved. The CDR3 here is CASSLGATSYNSPLHF. CDR3 in DNA: TGTGCCAGCAGCCTCGGTGCGACCTCCTATAATTCACCCCTCCACTTT.